This T cell receptor beta chain was found in a study of T cells after yellow fever vaccination. This CDR3 has 17 residues. The V segment lost 4 bases and the J segment 5 bases; nucleotides outside the gene matches: 16. Germline V gives CDR1 MGHRA, CDR2 YSYEKL. Template switching with 5'RACE generated the TCR cDNA and added a universal primer site and UMIs. One entry per CDR3 protein results from TCRdb running MiXCR on the 5' RACE reads. The repertoire holds 300,000 to 400,000 distinct CDR3 sequences, with 3% to 4.5% as singletons. This sequence was found in a man younger than 30 who received the YFV17D yellow fever vaccine. This chain connects TRBV4-1 to TRBJ2-5; TRBD1 agrees at 7 bases. This sample comprised PBMCs, obtained 5 days after the yellow fever booster vaccination. This CDR3 is CASSRGLGQTPRETQYF. The CDR3 nucleotides are TGCGCCAGCAGCCGCGGGCTGGGACAGACACCTAGGGAGACCCAGTACTTC.